A selection of T cell receptor beta chains follows, all from one sample in a study of control samples from healthy donors and cancer patients. TCRdb's table, derived via immunoSEQ multiplex PCR, lists solely in-frame clones and lacks some. The table lists more than 50,000 clones, 65% to 90% of them singletons. Material for sequencing was blood. The receptor source for this set is a man aged 40-55 years in good health. CDR3s include the opening cysteine and the closing phenylalanine or tryptophan. Each record gives: J gene, V gene, CDR3 protein.

j_call: TRBJ2-2; v_call: TRBV19; cdr3_aa: CASSLNVLRAGELFF
j_call: TRBJ2-1; v_call: TRBV7-2; cdr3_aa: CASRAMTSGYNEQFF
j_call: TRBJ2-7; v_call: TRBV28; cdr3_aa: CASVRGDTDYSGRFYEQYF
j_call: TRBJ2-7; v_call: TRBV2; cdr3_aa: CASSPDTLDRGGIYEQYF
j_call: TRBJ2-3; v_call: TRBV9; cdr3_aa: CASSVGTSGSTDTQYF
j_call: TRBJ2-7; v_call: TRBV30; cdr3_aa: CAWDRDRSYEQYF
j_call: TRBJ2-3; v_call: TRBV7-2; cdr3_aa: CASSFRPRTSEKFTDTQYF
j_call: TRBJ1-5; v_call: TRBV5-3; cdr3_aa: CARSLEGGPGDNSNQPQHF
j_call: TRBJ1-6; v_call: TRBV6-6; cdr3_aa: CASSYKSTGNNSPLHF
j_call: TRBJ1-1; v_call: TRBV7-2; cdr3_aa: CASSPITTVMNTEAFF
j_call: TRBJ1-6; v_call: TRBV27; cdr3_aa: CASSKTGPNSPLHF
j_call: TRBJ1-1; v_call: TRBV7-9; cdr3_aa: CASSLVAGQGNTEAFF
j_call: TRBJ2-2; v_call: TRBV30; cdr3_aa: CAWSVRGTGELFF
j_call: TRBJ1-6; v_call: TRBV27; cdr3_aa: CASSLVFRGRDNSPLHF
j_call: TRBJ2-1; v_call: TRBV9; cdr3_aa: CASSGTSGSNWDEQFF
j_call: TRBJ1-2; v_call: TRBV2; cdr3_aa: CASSSDRVGYGYTF
j_call: TRBJ2-5; v_call: TRBV7-3; cdr3_aa: CASSWTGGETQYF
j_call: TRBJ2-1; v_call: TRBV24-1; cdr3_aa: CATSGADLAGKFF
j_call: TRBJ2-1; v_call: TRBV5-1; cdr3_aa: CASSLGGNEQFF
j_call: TRBJ1-6; v_call: TRBV5-1; cdr3_aa: CASSPTGATYNSPLHF
j_call: TRBJ2-1; v_call: TRBV18; cdr3_aa: CASSPTTSSYNEQFF
j_call: TRBJ2-5; v_call: TRBV12-5; cdr3_aa: CASGLTRQETQYF
j_call: TRBJ1-4; v_call: TRBV6-5; cdr3_aa: CASSPQGGTVGKLFF
j_call: TRBJ2-5; v_call: TRBV29-1; cdr3_aa: CSVDTRGGQETQYF
j_call: TRBJ1-2; v_call: TRBV19; cdr3_aa: CASKQDRSNYGYTF
j_call: TRBJ2-2; v_call: TRBV18; cdr3_aa: CASSPPPTGENTGELFF
j_call: TRBJ2-6; v_call: TRBV7-2; cdr3_aa: CASSQRGAKSGANVLTF
j_call: TRBJ2-1; v_call: TRBV15; cdr3_aa: CATSLAGSYNEQFF
j_call: TRBJ1-3; v_call: TRBV5-4; cdr3_aa: CASSRGTGAGNTIYF
j_call: TRBJ2-7; v_call: TRBV19; cdr3_aa: CASSISRGLSYEQYF
j_call: TRBJ1-1; v_call: TRBV11-2; cdr3_aa: CASSPKPGLIMNTEAFF
j_call: TRBJ2-1; v_call: TRBV19; cdr3_aa: CASSASLSSEQFF
j_call: TRBJ2-2; v_call: TRBV24-1; cdr3_aa: CATSDPGQGGAGELFF
j_call: TRBJ2-7; v_call: TRBV19; cdr3_aa: CASSRTPQAGGEQYF
j_call: TRBJ1-1; v_call: TRBV7-3; cdr3_aa: CASSLKGGTEAFF
j_call: TRBJ1-1; v_call: TRBV10-3; cdr3_aa: CAISAGLRGEAFF
j_call: TRBJ2-1; v_call: TRBV5-1; cdr3_aa: CASSLDAYNEQFF
j_call: TRBJ2-4; v_call: TRBV30; cdr3_aa: CAWSVGLAKNIQYF
j_call: TRBJ2-3; v_call: TRBV7-2; cdr3_aa: CASRVSRSSDTQYF
j_call: TRBJ1-2; v_call: TRBV27; cdr3_aa: CASSFDRNYGYTF
j_call: TRBJ2-7; v_call: TRBV30; cdr3_aa: CAWSVQGISYEQYF
j_call: TRBJ1-4; v_call: TRBV21-1; cdr3_aa: CASSKARTVKCPREKLFF
j_call: TRBJ1-3; v_call: TRBV29-1; cdr3_aa: CSVGTGEGNTIYF
j_call: TRBJ1-6; v_call: TRBV11-3; cdr3_aa: CASSFDSGDLNSPLHF
j_call: TRBJ1-6; v_call: TRBV13; cdr3_aa: CASSRSRGQSSYNSPLHF